This T cell receptor beta chain appears in the sequencing data of a study of identical twins. Findings of the study overall: In zero-insertion analyses, partial confounding could arise from invariant MAIT and iNKT cells.

TCRdb reprocessed the 5' RACE reads via MiXCR and lists one record per CDR3 protein. Altogether about 100,000 distinct CDR3 sequences are present, 4.5% to 6.5% being singletons, with the ten largest covering 12%. This clonotype has just a few counts. Its target is unknown. The CDR3 sequence is 18 residues long. Trimming took 5 bases from V and 4 from J; bases not matched to a gene: 13. Germline V gene data show CDR1 as SGHVS and CDR2 as FQNEAQ. Material: memory T cells sorted from blood. V and J are TRBV7-8 and TRBJ2-2; the match to TRBD2 covers 10 bases. This clonotype was sampled from a woman in her forties or fifties in good health. This CDR3 reads CASSQKPPGLATTGELFF. In nucleotides, the CDR3 is TGTGCCAGCAGCCAAAAACCCCCGGGACTAGCGACCACCGGGGAGCTGTTTTTT.